The 10 T cell receptor beta chains below come from one sample, sequenced in a study of T cell repertoires in cytomegalovirus infection. TCRdb redid the calling of the reads with MiXCR, one entry per CDR3 protein. This table holds 110,000 to 150,000 distinct CDR3 sequences, about 6.3% found once. The material sequenced was PBMCs. Receptors were obtained from a human donor in good health (CMV status not recorded). Some clones in this sample may be carry-over from other donors' samples.

This clonotype came up many times. This sequence joins TRBV9 and TRBJ2-5; 11 bases are shared with TRBD2. Trimming took 2 bases from V and 3 from J; bases not matched to a gene: 0. The CDR3 is 14 amino acids. Germline values: CDR1 SGDLS, CDR2 YYNGEE. The CDR3 protein is CASSVGLAEETQYF. The CDR3 DNA is TGTGCCAGCAGCGTGGGACTAGCGGAAGAGACCCAGTACTTC.

This clonotype showed up many times. The gene calls are TRBV4-1 and TRBJ1-1; D call uncertain. The V end lost 0 bases, the J end lost 0 bases, and 14 bases lay between the germline ends. This CDR3 has 17 residues. Germline CDR1 MGHRA, CDR2 YSYEKL. The DNA for the CDR3 is TGCGCCAGCAGCCAAGATCCGCGTTCGGTAATGAACACTGAAGCTTTCTTT. Protein product: CASSQDPRSVMNTEAFF.

The table lists this clonotype with many counts. The rearrangement links TRBV29-1 to TRBJ1-5; the match to TRBD1 covers 9 bases. Looked up from germline, CDR1 is SQVTM and CDR2 is ANQGSEA. The CDR3 sequence is 15 residues long. V lost 6 bases, J lost 3 bases, and 9 bases stayed unmatched. CDR3 DNA sequence: TGCAGCGTAACCATTGGACAGGGGCACAATCAGCCCCAGCATTTT. It translates to CSVTIGQGHNQPQHF.

The sample holds many counts of this clonotype. CDR3 sequence: CASSPTYDEQYF. The CDR3 DNA is TGTGCCAGCAGCCCGACTTATGACGAGCAGTACTTC. This rearrangement joins TRBV6-1 to TRBJ2-7; D remains unclear. The V end was cut by 6 bases, the J end by 5 bases, with 11 bases between. CDR1 is MNHNS and CDR2 is SASEGT in the germline V gene. The CDR3 is 12 amino acids.

This clonotype was seen at least ten times. This rearrangement joins TRBV6-2 or TRBV6-3 to TRBJ1-1; 7 bases align to TRBD1. Losses at the gene ends were 6 bases for V and 8 bases for J; bases not matched to a gene: 12. CDR1 and CDR2 (germline): MNHEY, SVGEGT. There are 14 residues in the CDR3. In DNA form, the CDR3 reads TGTGCCAGCAGACGAGGGGGCGAGGGACCGGAAGCTTTCTTT. It yields the protein CASRRGGEGPEAFF.

This clonotype was detected ten times or more. This chain connects TRBV12-3 or TRBV12-4 to TRBJ1-5; D is uncertain. This CDR3 region has 11 residues. V lost 8 bases and J lost 7, with 9 bases in between. The CDR3 region is CASGIRQPQHF. The CDR3 DNA is TGTGCCAGCGGAATTAGACAGCCCCAGCATTTT.

The gene calls are TRBV20-1 and TRBJ2-5, with D perhaps given as TRBD1 or TRBD2 (5 bases each). The V and J ends lost 3 bases and 4 bases respectively, with 21 bases between them. Germline lookup yields CDR1 DFQATT and CDR2 SNEGSKA (reference sequence). The CDR3 runs 16 residues. CDR3 DNA: TGCAGTGCTAGTGGGGCAGCGGCTGACTATGGAGAGACCCAGTACTTC. Protein product: CSASGAAADYGETQYF.

Many counts were recorded for this clonotype. This chain links TRBV6-1 with TRBJ2-3; 10 bases are a match to TRBD1. The CDR3 is 15 amino acids. CDR1 is MNHNS and CDR2 is SASEGT in the germline V gene. The J segment lost 2 bases and the V segment lost 7 bases, leaving 6 bases of the junction unmatched. DNA of the CDR3: TGTGCCAGCAAGCCGGGACAGGGGTTCACAGATACGCAGTATTTT. Residues: CASKPGQGFTDTQYF.

The rearrangement links TRBV29-1 to TRBJ2-7; 10 nucleotides align to TRBD1. CDR3 length: 14 amino acids. V was pared by 6 bases and J by 1 base, with 6 bases of the junction left unmatched. The germline V gene has CDR1 SQVTM and CDR2 ANQGSEA. This CDR3 is CSVTGTGVSYEQYF. The CDR3 DNA reads TGCAGCGTAACCGGGACAGGGGTATCCTACGAGCAGTACTTC.

This clonotype has at least ten counts. The CDR3 sequence is CASNPTGGLEAFF. CDR3 coding DNA: TGTGCCAGTAACCCGACAGGGGGCCTTGAAGCTTTCTTT. V gene TRBV19 combines with J gene TRBJ1-1; 10 bases map to TRBD1. Germline CDR1 LNHDA, CDR2 SQIVND (reference sequence). There are 13 residues in the CDR3. With V trimmed by 7 bases and J by 7 bases, 6 bases remained unmatched.